This TCR beta chain was retrieved from a study of T cell repertoires in cytomegalovirus infection. Study-level information: From public TCR beta signatures came an indication of both CMV infection and matching HLA type. Study-wide results and caveats: There were HLA-C-restricted CMV-specific TCR beta clonotypes dominating the ex vivo response. The cumulative frequency of public TCR beta families identified carriers of CMV plus the relevant HLA.

As for this clonotype: The target antigen is unknown.

The V gene's germline CDR1 is SGHDN and CDR2 FVKESK. The CDR3 has 13 amino acids. V lost 6 bases to trimming and J lost 8 bases, with 16 bases between them. TCRdb independently ran MiXCR on the reads; one entry per CDR3 protein. The table lists 450,000 to 550,000 distinct CDR3 sequences, 16% of them singletons, with about 24% in the top ten. This TCR derives from a human donor in good health (CMV status not recorded). Some clones in this sample may be carry-over from other donors' samples. The sequencing input was CD8+ T cells from PBMCs. The chain couples TRBV14 to TRBJ1-1; D is perhaps TRBD1 (6 bases). The CDR3 region has the DNA TGTGCCAGCAGTCAGGGGACTCAAAAAGAAGCTTTCTTT. Its protein is CASSQGTQKEAFF. The full variable domain, with the rest looked up from reference TRBV14 and TRBJ1-1, is EAGVTQFPSHSVIEKGQTVTLRCDPISGHDNLYWYRRVMGKEIKFLLHFVKESKQDESGMPNNRFLAERTGGTYSTLKVQPAELEDSGVYFCASSQGTQKEAFFGQGTRLTVV.